Shown below are 25 T cell receptor beta chains from a single sample sequenced in a study of blood T cells in healthy people across ages (dated by TCRdb to between 2014 and 2017). The library was made by 5' RACE. The instrument given in TCRdb is Illumina HiSeq 2500. A second PCR of about 7 to 12 cycles was run with a J-beta primer mix and a sample-barcoded 5' primer. TCRdb redid the processing of the public reads, applying fastp at Q25 and MiXCR, and retained in-frame beta chains. Each CDR3 protein appears once, grouped with its most common genes and DNA. Present in this sample are 450,000 to 650,000 distinct CDR3 sequences, about 25% of which were seen just once. The ten top clones hold roughly 9% of the sample. These data were also filed under a second study, of T cells of mothers and their children.

The material sequenced was blood. These TCRs come from a boy aged 5-17 years in good health.

The genes are TRBV20-1 and TRBJ2-7, with D possibly being TRBD1 (5 bases). V lost 6 bases, J lost 0 bases, and 15 bases lay in between. Germline V gene sequence: CDR1 DFQATT, CDR2 SNEGSKA (reference sequence). This CDR3 has 14 residues. In DNA form, the CDR3 reads TGCAGTGCCAGGGCCCGAGGAAGCTCCTACGAGCAGTACTTC. Translation: CSARARGSSYEQYF.

This clonotype was seen a few times. The J gene is TRBJ2-7, the V gene TRBV7-2; 14 bases align to TRBD2. The CDR3 has 18 residues. Germline lookup yields CDR1 SGHTA and CDR2 FQGNSA. Trimming took 0 bases from V and 6 from J; bases not matched to a gene: 10. This CDR3 reads CASSLATLGLAGAGEQYF. Here the CDR3 DNA reads TGTGCCAGCAGCTTAGCGACTTTGGGACTAGCGGGAGCAGGCGAGCAGTACTTC.

This clonotype was recorded many times. This rearrangement joins TRBV7-9 to TRBJ2-1; 9 bases are a match to TRBD2. Germline CDR1 is SEHNR and CDR2 is FQNEAQ (reference sequence). Unmatched junction bases numbered 9, after V lost 0 bases and J lost 9 bases. The CDR3 spans 16 residues. CDR3 in DNA: TGTGCCAGCAGCTTAGCGGGCGGGAGGGCCATAAGTGAGCAGTTCTTC. Amino acids: CASSLAGGRAISEQFF.

The chain joins TRBV29-1 to TRBJ2-2, with a possible D match to TRBD2 (5 bases). Trimming removed 2 bases from V and 7 bases from J, with 8 bases in between. CDR3 length equals 12 residues. The germline gives CDR1 SQVTM, CDR2 ANQGSEA. CDR3: CSVEWRSGELFF. The CDR3 DNA sequence: TGCAGCGTTGAATGGAGGAGCGGGGAGCTGTTTTTT.

V usage is TRBV5-1 and J usage is TRBJ2-3, with 9 bases identical to TRBD1. Trimming cost V 4 bases and J 2 bases; bases outside gene matches: 8. The CDR3 consists of 16 residues. Germline CDR1 and CDR2: SGHRS and YFSETQ. The CDR3 DNA sequence: TGCGCCAGCAGCGTCTCACAGGGGGCCGACACAGATACGCAGTATTTT. This translates into CASSVSQGADTDTQYF.

There are a few counts of this clonotype. V and J are TRBV28 and TRBJ2-7, with 9 bases identical to TRBD1. V was clipped by 3 bases and J by 3 bases; unmatched bases: 6. This CDR3 region has 15 residues. The germline gives CDR1 MDHEN, CDR2 SYDVKM. Written as DNA, the CDR3 is TGTGCCAGCAGTTTTTGGGACAGGGAACTCTACGAGCAGTACTTC. Protein product: CASSFWDRELYEQYF.

This clonotype was seen only a few times. The gene calls are TRBV7-9 and TRBJ2-1; TRBD1 matches at 7 bases. The J call is uncertain, as TRBJ2-5 better fits the DNA end. Germline CDR1 reads SEHNR; CDR2 reads FQNEAQ (reference sequence). CDR3 length: 14 residues. CDR3 region: CASSPTGLEETQYF. The CDR3 DNA reads TGTGCCAGCAGCCCGACAGGGTTGGAAGAGACCCAGTACTTC.

This clonotype was counted between two and nine times. The chain links TRBV20-1 to TRBJ2-4; D is perhaps TRBD2 (5 bases). V lost 7 bases, J lost 0 bases, and 13 bases lay in between. This CDR3 spans 14 amino acids. Germline-derived CDR1 and CDR2 are DFQATT and SNEGSKA (reference sequence). The CDR3 sequence is CSVVARQAKNIQYF. In nucleotides, the CDR3 is TGCAGTGTTGTAGCGAGACAAGCCAAAAACATTCAGTACTTC.

J is TRBJ2-5 and V is TRBV18; D gene uncertain. The tail of the sequence fits TRBJ2-1 better, so the J call may be wrong. This CDR3 has 16 amino acids. CDR1 and CDR2 (germline): KGHSH, LQKENI. DNA for the CDR3: TGTGCCAGCTCACCAAGTTTTGTCCCGGTCTACAATGAGCAGTTCTTC. It codes for CASSPSFVPVYNEQFF.

The chain couples TRBV4-3 to TRBJ1-2, with D maybe TRBD1 (5 bases). V lost 0 bases, J lost 2 bases, and 10 bases lay in between. The CDR3 totals 15 residues. CDR1 and CDR2 (germline): LGHNA, YSLEER. The CDR3 bases are TGCGCCAGCAGCCAAGATCTGGCAGGGAACTATGGCTACACCTTC. Its protein is CASSQDLAGNYGYTF.

For the CDR3, the DNA is TGCAGCGTTCCGCTATCCTACAATGAGCAGTTCTTC. Translation gives CSVPLSYNEQFF. The chain links TRBV29-1 to TRBJ2-1; no definite D call. V was shortened by 5 bases and J by 1 base, with 6 bases between the two germline ends. Per the germline V gene, CDR1 is SQVTM and CDR2 is ANQGSEA. This CDR3 is 12 amino acids long.

This clonotype has a count of ten or more. The V and J genes are TRBV29-1 and TRBJ1-1; 7 bases fit TRBD1. The ends lost 6 bases at V and 1 base at J; junction bases unmatched: 2. The germline CDR1 and CDR2 sequences are SQVTM and ANQGSEA. This CDR3 is 12 amino acids long. The CDR3 nucleotides are TGCAGCGTAAGGACAGGGAACACTGAAGCTTTCTTT. Its translation is CSVRTGNTEAFF.

This clonotype was detected only once. This rearrangement joins TRBV7-6 to TRBJ2-2, with a weak D call TRBD2 (5 bases). V was cut by 5 bases and J by 1 base, with 17 bases left in between. CDR1 is SGHVS and CDR2 is FNYEAQ in the germline V gene. The CDR3 contains 17 residues. The DNA of the CDR3 is TGTGCCAGCAGCATACCGTCAGGACTCCTGAACACCGGGGAGCTGTTTTTT. Its translation: CASSIPSGLLNTGELFF.

V and J are TRBV28 and TRBJ1-5; D is uncertain. Deletions cut 5 bases from V and 0 bases from J, with 14 bases between. The CDR3 loop spans 16 amino acids. Germline CDR1 is MDHEN and CDR2 is SYDVKM. The CDR3 sequence is CASSGEGSHSNQPQHF. Here the CDR3 DNA reads TGTGCCAGCAGTGGAGAAGGGAGCCATAGCAATCAGCCCCAGCATTTT. Complete variable domain (other parts from reference TRBV28 and TRBJ1-5): DVKVTQSSRYLVKRTGEKVFLECVQDMDHENMFWYRQDPGLGLRLIYFSYDVKMKEKGDIPEGYSVSREKKERFSLILESASTNQTSMYLCASSGEGSHSNQPQHFGDGTRLSIL.

In its sample, this clonotype was seen a few times. The chain recombines TRBV29-1 with TRBJ2-5; D remains ambiguous. The tail of the sequence fits TRBJ2-7 better, so the J call may be wrong. Germline V gene data show CDR1 as SQVTM and CDR2 as ANQGSEA. CDR3 length: 12 amino acids. This CDR3 reads CSVAADTYEQYF. CDR3 nucleotides: TGCAGCGTTGCGGCCGATACCTACGAGCAGTACTTC.

V is TRBV11-3 and J is TRBJ2-1, with a tentative D call TRBD1 (6 bases). The V gene lost 5 bases and the J gene lost 9 bases, with 20 bases spanning the gap. Germline assignment: CDR1 SGHNT and CDR2 YENEEA. The CDR3 consists of 15 residues. Written as DNA, the CDR3 is TGTGCCAGCAGCCCAAACCCCGGACAGACTGGTGAGCAGTTCTTC. As protein: CASSPNPGQTGEQFF.

The V gene is TRBV4-2, the J gene TRBJ1-2; tentatively, D is TRBD1 (6 bases). Germline assignment: CDR1 LGHNA and CDR2 YNFKEQ. This CDR3 is built from 14 residues. Trimming left V 0 bases short and J 4 bases short, with 9 bases between. CDR3 nucleotides: TGTGCCAGCAGCCAAGATAAAGGGGGCTATGGCTACACCTTC. Translation gives CASSQDKGGYGYTF.

The chain combines TRBV5-1 with TRBJ1-1; D remains ambiguous. V was cut by 0 bases and J by 4 bases, with 13 bases left in between. From germline, CDR1 is SGHRS and CDR2 YFSETQ. The CDR3 length is 15 residues. The CDR3 loop is CASSLGRISVTEAFF. The CDR3 region has the DNA TGCGCCAGCAGCTTGGGCCGGATATCAGTCACTGAAGCTTTCTTT. The whole variable domain, filled in from reference TRBV5-1 and TRBJ1-1, reads KAGVTQTPRYLIKTRGQQVTLSCSPISGHRSVSWYQQTPGQGLQFLFEYFSETQRNKGNFPGRFSGRQFSNSRSEMNVSTLELGDSALYLCASSLGRISVTEAFFGQGTRLTVV.

The chain carries TRBV7-9 and TRBJ2-7; D perhaps matches TRBD2 (5 bases). Germline loops: CDR1 SEHNR, CDR2 FQNEAQ (reference sequence). CDR3 length: 14 amino acids. The V gene lost 5 bases and the J gene lost 1 base, with 12 bases spanning the gap. The CDR3 spells CASSHEGRSYEQYF. The CDR3 bases are TGTGCCAGCAGCCACGAAGGGAGATCCTACGAGCAGTACTTC.

This chain joins TRBV5-5 and TRBJ2-4; D gene uncertain. Germline CDR1 is SGHKS and CDR2 is YYEKEE (reference sequence). The CDR3 length is 12 residues. Trimming took off 0 bases at V and 8 bases at J, with 6 bases between the two ends. As DNA, the CDR3 is TGTGCCAGCAGCTTGGCCGAGGACATTCAGTACTTC. Translating it yields CASSLAEDIQYF.

The V call is TRBV15, the J call TRBJ2-5, with 9 bases fitting TRBD1. V shed 0 bases and J 7 bases; nucleotides not matched to a gene: 9. The CDR3 contains 16 residues. Germline V gene sequence: CDR1 LNHNV, CDR2 YYDKDF (reference sequence). CDR3 region: CATSREPGQGTGTQYF. CDR3 in DNA: TGTGCCACCAGCAGAGAGCCGGGACAGGGTACAGGGACCCAGTACTTC.

This clonotype appeared once. The rearrangement joins TRBV28 to TRBJ2-6; 7 bases align to TRBD1. CDR1 and CDR2 (germline): MDHEN, SYDVKM. This CDR3 spans 17 amino acids. J gave up 0 bases and V 4 bases, and 6 bases lay outside the gene matches. The CDR3 is CASSSSGQLSGANVLTF. CDR3 DNA: TGTGCCAGCAGTTCCTCGGGACAGCTCTCTGGGGCCAACGTCCTGACTTTC.

This chain connects TRBV29-1 to TRBJ1-2; D may be TRBD1 (5 bases). This CDR3 comprises 17 residues. Germline V gene data show CDR1 as SQVTM and CDR2 as ANQGSEA. Between the trimmed V and J ends, which lost 0 bases and 5 bases, there was a span of 22 bases. Here the CDR3 reads CSVEDGTYPSRAYGYTF. Here the CDR3 DNA reads TGCAGCGTTGAAGATGGGACTTACCCTTCGAGGGCTTATGGCTACACCTTC.

The V and J genes are TRBV20-1 and TRBJ2-2, with 12 bases that match TRBD1. The CDR3 is 16 amino acids. J lost 4 bases, V lost 0 bases, and 3 bases had no gene match. The germline V gene has CDR1 DFQATT and CDR2 SNEGSKA (reference sequence). Here the CDR3 reads CSARERDRGRTGELFF. The DNA of the CDR3 is TGCAGTGCTAGAGAGCGGGACAGGGGGCGCACCGGGGAGCTGTTTTTT.

V is TRBV12-3 or TRBV12-4 and J is TRBJ1-1; D uncertain. The length of the CDR3 is 14 residues. Trimming cost V 3 bases and J 5 bases, with 13 bases left between them. The CDR3 DNA reads TGTGCCAGCAGTTTCGCGGGAGGAGGAACTGAAGCTTTCTTT. Protein product: CASSFAGGGTEAFF.